What follows are 23 T cell receptor beta chains derived from one specimen sequenced in a study of T cells after yellow fever vaccination. Each CDR3 protein is one row after TCRdb ran MiXCR on the 5' RACE reads. The sample holds about 310,000 distinct CDR3 sequences; around 3.6% are singletons and the top ten take roughly a quarter. This material consisted of PBMCs, taken on the day of the yellow fever booster vaccination. These TCRs come from a man in his late teens or twenties who received the YFV17D yellow fever vaccine.

This clonotype was observed a handful of times. The chain couples TRBV10-1 to TRBJ2-3; D is ambiguous. This CDR3 contains 13 residues. Per germline, CDR1 WNHNN and CDR2 SYGVQD (reference sequence). V was trimmed by 0 bases and J by 6 bases, leaving 7 bases between them. In DNA form, the CDR3 reads TGCGCCAGCAGTGAGTCCCGGCGGGATACGCAGTATTTT. Protein sequence: CASSESRRDTQYF.

This clonotype has a count of ten or more. CDR3 DNA sequence: TGCAGTGCTAGACTTTCGTATATGGGTCCACCCCTCCACTTT. Residues: CSARLSYMGPPLHF. The rearrangement links TRBV20-1 to TRBJ1-6; unclear D gene. Germline CDR1 and CDR2: DFQATT and SNEGSKA (reference sequence). The CDR3 covers 14 residues. V lost 2 bases and J lost 11, with 16 bases in between.

CDR3 region: CASSLVKDGLTDTQYF. In DNA form, the CDR3 reads TGCGCCAGCAGCTTGGTTAAGGACGGACTCACAGATACGCAGTATTTT. The V call is TRBV5-1, the J call TRBJ2-3, with D tentatively TRBD2 (5 bases). Trimming removed 0 bases at V and 2 bases at J, with 13 bases between. From germline, CDR1 is SGHRS and CDR2 YFSETQ. CDR3 length equals 16 residues.

This CDR3 is CASSYSPSSYNSPLHF. CDR3 nucleotide sequence: TGTGCCAGCAGTTACTCGCCAAGCTCCTATAATTCACCCCTCCACTTT. This chain joins TRBV6-5 and TRBJ1-6, with no clear D. V shed 0 bases and J shed 0 bases, with 6 bases lying between them. From germline, CDR1 is MNHEY and CDR2 SVGAGI. CDR3 size: 16 residues.

This clonotype was counted at least ten times. V is TRBV7-3 and J is TRBJ2-3; TRBD1 aligns across 7 bases. CDR1 is SGHTA and CDR2 is FQGTGA in the germline V gene. V lost 3 bases, J lost 5 bases, and 5 bases stayed unmatched. This CDR3 is 14 amino acids long. The CDR3 nucleotides are TGTGCCAGCAGCTTGGTTTCAGGGGGAGATACGCAGTATTTT. Translating it yields CASSLVSGGDTQYF.

The chain combines TRBV11-2 with TRBJ2-2, with D possibly being TRBD1 (6 bases). The germline V and J ends were trimmed by 6 bases and 4 bases, with 24 bases remaining between them. Germline V gives CDR1 SGHAT, CDR2 FQNNGV. CDR3 size: 18 residues. CDR3 coding DNA: TGTGCCAGCAGACTTATAGCGAAACCGGGGACACGCACCGGGGAGCTGTTTTTT. It yields the protein CASRLIAKPGTRTGELFF.

This clonotype was observed at least ten times. This sequence joins TRBV18 and TRBJ2-1; 14 positions agree with TRBD2. The trim removed 3 bases at V and 3 bases at J, leaving 4 bases unmatched. This CDR3 is built from 17 residues. CDR1 is KGHSH, CDR2 LQKENI, per germline. The chain's CDR3 is CASSPPGLAGGYNEQFF. CDR3 bases: TGTGCCAGCTCACCTCCCGGACTAGCGGGGGGCTACAATGAGCAGTTCTTC.

Ten or more counts support this clonotype. The rearrangement links TRBV6-5 to TRBJ2-2; 9 nucleotides align to TRBD2. Germline V lookup: CDR1 MNHEY, CDR2 SVGAGI. J was trimmed by 2 bases and V by 4 bases; bases with no gene match: 11. This CDR3 is 18 amino acids long. CDR3 residues: CASSSRGLAGKNTGELFF. The CDR3 DNA is TGTGCCAGCAGTTCCCGGGGGCTAGCGGGAAAAAACACCGGGGAGCTGTTTTTT.

This clonotype was detected ten times or more. The chain combines TRBV20-1 with TRBJ2-3, with a possible D match to TRBD2 (7 bases). The V end lost 1 base, the J end lost 1 base, and 15 bases lay between the germline ends. The CDR3 totals 16 residues. The V gene's germline CDR1 is DFQATT and CDR2 SNEGSKA (reference sequence). CDR3 sequence: CSARVTEGGRTDTQYF. CDR3 sequence (DNA): TGCAGTGCTAGAGTCACGGAGGGGGGGCGCACAGATACGCAGTATTTT.

The chain links TRBV20-1 to TRBJ1-1, with TRBD1 identical over 9 bases. The CDR3 length is 15 residues. The germline CDR1 and CDR2 sequences are DFQATT and SNEGSKA (reference sequence). The V segment lost 1 base and the J segment 4 bases; nucleotides outside the gene matches: 7. This CDR3 is CSARASGQGGTEAFF. The CDR3 DNA follows: TGCAGTGCTAGAGCTTCGGGACAGGGAGGCACTGAAGCTTTCTTT.

There are a few counts of this clonotype. This chain links TRBV6-6 with TRBJ2-7; TRBD1 matches at 8 bases. There are 13 residues in the CDR3. CDR1 is MNHNY, CDR2 SVGAGI, per germline (reference sequence). After removal of 9 bases from V and 5 bases from J, the junction contained 9 bases not matched to a gene. The CDR3 region is CASAGQGIHEQYF. The CDR3 DNA reads TGTGCCAGTGCTGGACAGGGAATCCACGAGCAGTACTTC.

This clonotype was counted ten times or more. The rearrangement joins TRBV6-2 or TRBV6-3 to TRBJ1-1; D call uncertain. Looked up from germline, CDR1 is MNHEY and CDR2 is SVGEGT. The CDR3 extends over 14 amino acids. V was shortened by 7 bases and J by 2 bases, with 14 bases between the two germline ends. The CDR3 DNA follows: TGTGCCAGCATAAATAATGAGGTCAACACTGAAGCTTTCTTT. Encoded protein: CASINNEVNTEAFF.

This clonotype was recorded many times. CDR3 DNA sequence: TGTGCCAGCAGCGTGGGGGTCCGATACGAGCAGTACGTC. Amino acids: CASSVGVRYEQYV. The chain uses TRBV11-1 and TRBJ2-7; possibly TRBD1 or TRBD2 for D (5 bases each). The CDR3 has 13 amino acids. Germline loops: CDR1 SGHAT, CDR2 FQDESV (reference sequence). V was clipped by 5 bases and J by 4 bases, with 12 bases between them.

Many counts were recorded for this clonotype. This chain connects TRBV28 to TRBJ1-5; possibly TRBD1 for D (6 bases). V was clipped by 6 bases and J by 3 bases, with 12 bases between them. CDR1 and CDR2 (germline): MDHEN, SYDVKM. This CDR3 spans 14 amino acids. In DNA, the CDR3 is TGTGCCAGCAGCCCCCGACAGGACAATCAGCCCCAGCATTTT. Amino acid sequence: CASSPRQDNQPQHF.

V is TRBV5-1 and J is TRBJ2-2; 7 positions agree with TRBD1. Germline V gene sequence: CDR1 SGHRS, CDR2 YFSETQ. V was clipped by 1 base and J by 1 base; unmatched bases: 13. This CDR3 comprises 19 residues. The CDR3 DNA reads as TGCGCCAGCAGCTTGCAGGGACAGAGACAAACCTTGAACACCGGGGAGCTGTTTTTT. Residues: CASSLQGQRQTLNTGELFF.

A remark on this clonotype: The junction shows a germline mismatch at one end, possibly a read error. V gene TRBV5-6 combines with J gene TRBJ1-1, with TRBD1 matching over 7 bases. The CDR3 consists of 13 residues. The V gene's germline CDR1 is SGHDT and CDR2 YYEEEE. Here the CDR3 reads CASSYGTDGKGEF. In DNA form, the CDR3 reads TGTGCCAGCAGCTATGGGACAGATGGGAAGGGGGAATTT.

This clonotype was seen more than once but under ten times. V usage is TRBV11-1 and J usage is TRBJ2-5; D possibly uses TRBD1 or TRBD2 (6 bases each). Trimming removed 4 bases from V and 4 bases from J, with 22 bases in between. This CDR3 has 17 residues. Looked up from germline, CDR1 is SGHAT and CDR2 is FQDESV (reference sequence). In nucleotides, the CDR3 is TGTGCCAGCAGCTCCCCCAACGGTCTAGCGACAGGAGAGACCCAGTACTTC. Translation: CASSSPNGLATGETQYF.

This clonotype showed up many times. The gene calls are TRBV19 and TRBJ1-4; no clear D gene. V was clipped by 6 bases and J by 5 bases, with 10 bases between them. The CDR3 sequence is 13 residues long. The germline V gene has CDR1 LNHDA and CDR2 SQIVND (reference sequence). For the CDR3, the DNA is TGTGCCAGTAGAGGAGTAGTAAATGAAAAACTGTTTTTT. This encodes CASRGVVNEKLFF.

This chain uses TRBV10-3 with TRBJ2-7; 8 bases fit TRBD2. The CDR3 has 14 residues. Germline values: CDR1 ENHRY, CDR2 SYGVKD. Trimming took 3 bases from V and 7 from J; bases not matched to a gene: 8. The CDR3 sequence: CAISEGGLAGEQYV. The CDR3 DNA reads TGTGCCATCAGTGAAGGTGGACTAGCCGGTGAGCAGTACGTC.

This clonotype has at least ten counts. The DNA of the CDR3 is TGTGCCAGCAGCCTCTCGTGGGATACGCAGTATTTT. This encodes CASSLSWDTQYF. The V call is TRBV12-3 or TRBV12-4, the J call TRBJ2-3; D is unresolved. This CDR3 comprises 12 residues. V shed 6 bases and J shed 6 bases, with 10 bases lying between them.

This clonotype was counted many times. The genes are TRBV30 and TRBJ2-2; possible D gene TRBD2, 6 bases. Trimming cost V 0 bases and J 4 bases, with 6 bases left between them. The CDR3 is made up of 13 amino acids. Germline assignment: CDR1 GTSNPN and CDR2 SVGIG (reference sequence). CDR3: CAWSVLATGELFF. The CDR3, as DNA: TGTGCCTGGAGTGTACTAGCCACCGGGGAGCTGTTTTTT.

V and J are TRBV19 and TRBJ2-7; no clear D gene. Between the trimmed V and J ends, which lost 8 bases and 0 bases, there was a span of 14 bases. This CDR3 is built from 14 residues. The V gene's germline CDR1 is LNHDA and CDR2 SQIVND (reference sequence). The CDR3 loop reads CASSIHLSSYEQYV. In DNA, the CDR3 is TGTGCCAGTTCTATCCACCTGAGCTCCTACGAGCAGTACGTC.

The table lists this clonotype with many counts. The chain is built from TRBV5-1 and TRBJ2-1; no reliable D call. V lost 5 bases and J lost 9, with 12 bases in between. CDR1 and CDR2 (germline): SGHRS, YFSETQ. This CDR3 region has 12 residues. CDR3 coding DNA: TGCGCCAGCAGGGGTGAAGGCCGTGAGCAGTTCTTC. This sequence encodes CASRGEGREQFF. Full variable domain (remainder filled in from reference TRBV5-1 and TRBJ2-1): KAGVTQTPRYLIKTRGQQVTLSCSPISGHRSVSWYQQTPGQGLQFLFEYFSETQRNKGNFPGRFSGRQFSNSRSEMNVSTLELGDSALYLCASRGEGREQFFGPGTRLTVL.